This T cell receptor (beta chain) was recorded in a study of blood T cells in healthy people across ages. All donors came from Russia, were Caucasian and healthy, and spanned ages about 6 to 100. Approximately 9 milliliters was the volume of peripheral blood drawn from each donor. Of note for this clonotype: Its antigen is currently unknown.

Study-wide points: There were more naive CD4+ cells and higher diversity in long-lived donors than in aged donors.

V lost 5 bases to trimming and J lost 14 bases; unmatched junction nucleotides: 14. CDR1 is SEHNR and CDR2 is FQNEAQ in the germline V gene (reference sequence). The length of the CDR3 is 14 residues. Primers used in a second PCR of about 6 to 12 cycles were a sample-barcoded 5' primer and a J-beta primer mix. A 12-random-nucleotide template-switch adaptor tagged each cDNA molecule. TCRdb fed the 5' RACE reads into MiXCR, producing one record per CDR3 protein. The repertoire holds around 870,000 distinct CDR3 sequences, more than 25% seen once, with 15% to 20% in the top ten. The specimen sequenced was blood. This TCR came from an elderly woman in good health. The chain has TRBV7-9 and TRBJ2-1, with TRBD2 matching 8 bases. CDR3 sequence: CASSRGGTHPSEFF. The CDR3 nucleotides read TGTGCCAGCAGCCGGGGGGGGACCCACCCCTCAGAGTTCTTC.